The text below deals with one T cell receptor (beta chain). The entry originates in a study of control samples from healthy donors and cancer patients. The V end was cut by 3 bases, the J end by 3 bases, with 12 bases between. The CDR3 consists of 14 residues. The germline V gene encodes CDR1 MGHRA and CDR2 YSYEKL. Repertoires were generated with immunoSEQ multiplex PCR, while TCRdb's copy carries only in-frame clones and drops some. The data hold about 180,000 clones, with just over 90% observed a single time. This sequence originates from a man aged 25 to 40 in good health. The sequenced sample consisted of blood. The chain carries TRBV4-1 and TRBJ2-7; maybe TRBD1 (6 bases). The CDR3: CASSQGQQGYEQYF. The CDR3, as DNA: TGCGCCAGCAGCCAGGGGCAACAGGGCTACGAGCAGTACTTC.